This TCR beta chain originates from a study of vaccination effects on CD4 cells after COVID-19. As for the study in general: Sampling occurred a median 72 days post second dose, range 14 to 241. Regarding the study as a whole: The study found marked clonal contraction of infection- and vaccine-induced clones late after vaccination.

The germline V gene encodes CDR1 SEHNR and CDR2 FQNEAQ (reference sequence). The CDR3 is made up of 8 amino acids. V was trimmed by 5 bases and J by 13 bases, leaving 4 bases between them. Here immunoSEQ multiplex PCR was the method, and the copy in TCRdb shows in-frame clones only, minus some. The sample lists around 81,000 clones, over 70% occurring once. Note on this clone: Its target is unknown.

ViraFEST used viral peptide pools to expand antigen-specific CD4+ T cells before sequencing. After less than 11 days in culture, the CD4+ T cells were isolated. Vaccination of participants consisted of two doses of either the BNT162b2 or mRNA-1273 vaccine. Nucleocapsid antibodies stayed negative before and after vaccination, showing no earlier SARS-CoV-2 infection. Half-medium replacement with IL-2 medium occurred on days 3 and 7. This chain connects TRBV7-9 to TRBJ2-3; no firm D call. The receptor was derived from a human donor who received a COVID-19 vaccine. Sequencing used CD4+ T cells from PBMCs cultured with HCoV-OC43 spike peptides, obtained after COVID-19 vaccination. Stated subset: HCoV-OC43 spike overlapping peptide pool stimulation. CDR3 sequence reads: CASSPEYF. The CDR3 nucleotides read TGTGCCAGCAGCCCTGAGTATTTT.